These 30 T cell receptor beta chains originate from one sample sequenced in a study of CD8+ T cells in alopecia areata. Treatment denoted: oral pan-JAK inhibitor, 5-10 mg twice daily. Extracted RNA was reverse transcribed into cDNA, the sequencing template. TCRdb keeps only in-frame clones here, not all; method: immunoSEQ multiplex PCR. The sample has about 190,000 clones, about 60% seen once; the top ten hold over 0.55%. Source: CD4+ T cells sorted from blood, taken at week 4, from a patient treated with tofacitinib. The receptors were sampled from a human donor with alopecia areata.

This clone was seen more than once but under ten times. The gene calls are TRBV7-3 and TRBJ2-1, with 8 bases fitting TRBD1. The germline V gene encodes CDR1 SGHTA and CDR2 FQGTGA. V trimming: 4 bases; J trimming: 3 bases; junction bases outside the gene matches: 8. The CDR3 is made up of 16 amino acids. CDR3 nucleotide sequence: TGTGCCAGCAGCTCCCGGGCCGGGACAGGCTACAATGAGCAGTTCTTC. It is translated as CASSSRAGTGYNEQFF.

This clone was counted between two and nine times. CDR3 loop: CASSSPTSGRVYEQYF. The CDR3 DNA follows: TGTGCCAGCAGCTCCCCTACTAGCGGGAGGGTGTACGAGCAGTACTTC. The gene calls are TRBV7-8 and TRBJ2-7; the match to TRBD2 covers 13 bases. The V and J ends lost 4 bases and 4 bases, in that order; junction bases with no gene match: 7. From germline, CDR1 is SGHVS and CDR2 FQNEAQ. The CDR3 length is 16 residues.

This clone was counted between two and nine times. The J gene is TRBJ2-1, the V gene TRBV29-1; possible D gene TRBD2, 5 bases. The CDR3 is made up of 13 amino acids. The germline gives CDR1 SQVTM, CDR2 ANQGSEA. The V and J ends lost 3 bases and 2 bases respectively, with 8 bases between them. The CDR3 sequence is CSVDERTYNEQFF. The CDR3 nucleotides are TGCAGCGTTGACGAGCGGACCTACAATGAGCAGTTCTTC.

This chain's CDR3 is CASSIVATKQETQYF. CDR3 DNA sequence: TGTGCCAGTAGTATAGTGGCCACAAAACAAGAGACCCAGTACTTC. This chain links TRBV19 with TRBJ2-5, with unresolved D. Trimming left V 1 base short and J 2 bases short, with 11 bases between. The CDR3 is 15 amino acids. The germline V gene has CDR1 LNHDA and CDR2 SQIVND (reference sequence).

This sequence joins TRBV27 and TRBJ2-2; TRBD2 aligns across 11 bases. The CDR3 runs 14 residues. V shed 5 bases, J shed 5 bases, and the junction held 1 base outside the gene matches. In germline, CDR1 is MNHEY, CDR2 SMNVEV (reference sequence). The CDR3 nucleotides are TGTGCCAGCAGTCGGACTAGCGGGACCGGGGAGCTGTTTTTT. It is translated as CASSRTSGTGELFF.

The chain is built from TRBV29-1 and TRBJ1-2, with D perhaps TRBD1 (6 bases). Trimming removed 8 bases from V and 1 base from J, with 20 bases in between. The CDR3 consists of 15 residues. Germline V gene data show CDR1 as SQVTM and CDR2 as ANQGSEA. Written as DNA, the CDR3 is TGCAGCACCTACTCTGGGGGGGCCAATAACTATGGCTACACCTTC. Protein product: CSTYSGGANNYGYTF.

The genes are TRBV30 and TRBJ2-5; TRBD1 might be the D (5 bases). Trimming stripped 5 bases from V and 1 base from J, with 11 bases between. There are 13 residues in the CDR3. Germline lookup yields CDR1 GTSNPN and CDR2 SVGIG (reference sequence). CDR3 nucleotides: TGTGCCTGGGTTGGGGCAGCCCAAGAGACCCAGTACTTC. Encoded protein: CAWVGAAQETQYF.

J is TRBJ1-2 and V is TRBV6-5; D is undetermined. Trimming took 0 bases from V and 2 from J, leaving 7 bases between them. Germline V gene data show CDR1 as MNHEY and CDR2 as SVGAGI. This CDR3 region has 14 residues. The CDR3 sequence: CASSYSTQNYGYTF. DNA of the CDR3: TGTGCCAGCAGTTACTCGACCCAGAACTATGGCTACACCTTC.

This clone was seen only once. V gene TRBV11-2 combines with J gene TRBJ2-1, with 11 bases aligning to TRBD2. Trimming took 3 bases from V and 4 from J; bases not matched to a gene: 2. The CDR3 covers 15 residues. CDR1 and CDR2 (germline): SGHAT, FQNNGV. The CDR3 region has the DNA TGTGCCAGCAGCTTCGGGACTAGCGGTTACAATGAGCAGTTCTTC. This codes for CASSFGTSGYNEQFF. The whole variable domain, remainder taken from reference TRBV11-2 and TRBJ2-1, is EAGVAQSPRYKIIEKRQSVAFWCNPISGHATLYWYQQILGQGPKLLIQFQNNGVVDDSQLPKDRFSAERLKGVDSTLKIQPAKLEDSAVYLCASSFGTSGYNEQFFGPGTRLTVL.

Comment on this clone: Different DNA sequences within this sample yield the same CDR3. In DNA, the CDR3 is TGTGCCAGCAGTTTAGGTGGCGAGCAGTACTTC. This translates into CASSLGGEQYF. The genes are TRBV28 and TRBJ2-7; no clear D. V gave up 2 bases and J gave up 6 bases, with 5 bases separating them. CDR3 size: 11 residues. Germline assignment: CDR1 MDHEN and CDR2 SYDVKM.

The V and J genes are TRBV29-1 and TRBJ2-3; a possible D gene is TRBD2 (5 bases). This CDR3 comprises 14 residues. Germline CDR1 is SQVTM and CDR2 is ANQGSEA. The ends were cut back, 5 bases at V and 0 bases at J, with 12 bases in the middle. The CDR3 DNA follows: TGCAGCGTTCCCCGGGGAAAAAGCACAGATACGCAGTATTTT. Protein sequence: CSVPRGKSTDTQYF.

This clone was detected only once. The V and J genes are TRBV20-1 and TRBJ1-2; D unresolved. CDR3 length equals 10 residues. Trimming shortened V by 7 bases and J by 6 bases, and 9 bases separated the two germline ends. CDR1 is DFQATT and CDR2 is SNEGSKA in the germline V gene (reference sequence). CDR3 sequence (DNA): TGCAGTGGGCAGGCGGATGGCTACACCTTC. Amino acids: CSGQADGYTF.

The V and J genes are TRBV7-2 and TRBJ2-3, with D possibly being TRBD2 (6 bases). Trimming left V 2 bases short and J 1 base short, with 10 bases between. This CDR3 contains 15 residues. Germline assignment: CDR1 SGHTA and CDR2 FQGNSA. The CDR3 protein is CASSLSASGTDTQYF. CDR3 DNA: TGTGCCAGCAGCTTATCGGCTAGCGGCACAGATACGCAGTATTTT.

CDR3 amino acids: CSARDSPSSYNEQFF. The DNA for the CDR3 is TGCAGCGCCCGGGACAGCCCAAGCTCCTACAATGAGCAGTTCTTC. The rearrangement uses TRBV29-1 and TRBJ2-1; TRBD1 matches at 7 bases. The CDR3 runs to 15 residues. CDR1 is SQVTM and CDR2 is ANQGSEA in the germline V gene. Trimming took 7 bases from V and 0 from J; bases not matched to a gene: 9.

CDR3 sequence (DNA): TGTGCCAGCAGCTTACGGAACGGCAATCAGCCCCAGCATTTT. Translation gives CASSLRNGNQPQHF. This chain uses TRBV7-2 with TRBJ1-5; D gene uncertain. Trimming pared 2 bases from V and 2 bases from J, leaving 7 bases between. CDR1 and CDR2 (germline): SGHTA, FQGNSA. The CDR3 runs to 14 residues.

The CDR3 loop is CASATGLNQPQHF. In DNA, the CDR3 is TGTGCCAGCGCTACAGGTCTCAATCAGCCCCAGCATTTT. This chain links TRBV18 with TRBJ1-5; possibly TRBD1 for D (5 bases). With 8 bases removed from V and 3 bases from J, the gap between germline ends came to 11 bases. The CDR3 consists of 13 residues. Germline V lookup: CDR1 KGHSH, CDR2 LQKENI.

This rearrangement joins TRBV2 to TRBJ1-1, with a possible D match to TRBD1 (5 bases). CDR1 and CDR2 (germline): SNHLY, FYNNEI. The CDR3 runs 13 residues. V gave up 4 bases and J gave up 5 bases, with 11 bases separating them. CDR3 in amino acids: CASSAGGETEAFF. The CDR3 nucleotides are TGTGCCAGCAGTGCGGGAGGGGAAACTGAAGCTTTCTTT.

As regards this clone: The sample contains more than one DNA sequence encoding this CDR3. The gene calls are TRBV5-1 and TRBJ2-3; D is perhaps TRBD1 (5 bases). V lost 0 bases to trimming and J lost 1 base, with 6 bases between them. CDR3 length: 14 amino acids. CDR1 is SGHRS, CDR2 YFSETQ, per germline. The CDR3 nucleotides read TGCGCCAGCAGCTTGGGGGGCGGCACAGATACGCAGTATTTT. Protein: CASSLGGGTDTQYF.

CDR3 loop: CASSPRGQGDYGYTF. CDR3 DNA sequence: TGTGCCAGCAGCCCCAGGGGGCAGGGCGATTATGGCTACACCTTC. The chain combines TRBV6-5 with TRBJ1-2; 8 nucleotides match TRBD1. The germline V gene has CDR1 MNHEY and CDR2 SVGAGI. Losses at the gene ends were 6 bases for V and 5 bases for J; bases not matched to a gene: 11. The CDR3 is made up of 15 amino acids.

This clone was found once. The chain has TRBV27 and TRBJ1-2; 8 nucleotides match TRBD1. CDR3 length: 14 amino acids. V lost 8 bases, J lost 8 bases, and 13 bases stayed unmatched. Germline lookup yields CDR1 MNHEY and CDR2 SMNVEV (reference sequence). CDR3 sequence (DNA): TGTGCCAGCGGATGGGGCCAGGGGGCGCAAGGCTACACCTTC. Its protein is CASGWGQGAQGYTF.

At least ten counts were recorded for this clone. CDR3 sequence reads: CASRGQESAGQYF. In DNA form, the CDR3 reads TGTGCCAGCAGGGGACAGGAGTCCGCAGGGCAGTACTTC. This chain links TRBV25-1 with TRBJ2-7; 8 nucleotides agree with TRBD1. Germline values: CDR1 MGHDK, CDR2 SYGVNS. The CDR3 has 13 residues. The V gene end was trimmed by 6 bases and the J gene end by 9 bases; junction bases not matched to a gene: 10.

The genes are TRBV4-1 and TRBJ1-5; D call uncertain. The germline V and J ends were trimmed by 0 bases and 2 bases, with 11 bases remaining between them. The CDR3 has 16 residues. The germline V gene encodes CDR1 MGHRA and CDR2 YSYEKL. The CDR3, as DNA: TGCGCCAGCAGCCAAGATTGGGCCAGAGGCAATCAGCCCCAGCATTTT. The encoded protein is CASSQDWARGNQPQHF.

This chain connects TRBV29-1 to TRBJ2-3; 9 bases line up with TRBD2. Per the germline V gene, CDR1 is SQVTM and CDR2 is ANQGSEA. V was pared by 7 bases and J by 2 bases, with 4 bases of the junction left unmatched. This CDR3 has 13 amino acids. CDR3 sequence: CSDLAGSTDTQYF. CDR3 in DNA: TGCAGCGACCTAGCGGGATCCACAGATACGCAGTATTTT.

This clone has a single count. The chain joins TRBV4-2 to TRBJ1-4; no clear D gene. CDR3 length equals 15 residues. Trimming pared 0 bases from V and 4 bases from J, leaving 9 bases between. Germline V gene lookup returns CDR1 LGHNA and CDR2 YNFKEQ. CDR3 nucleotides: TGTGCCAGCAGCCAAGATCGGCGGATTAATGAAAAACTGTTTTTT. It is translated as CASSQDRRINEKLFF.

V is TRBV30 and J is TRBJ2-6; 8 positions agree with TRBD1. V was clipped by 8 bases and J by 2 bases; unmatched bases: 5. Looked up from germline, CDR1 is GTSNPN and CDR2 is SVGIG (reference sequence). There are 14 residues in the CDR3. CDR3 loop: CAGDRFTGANVLTF. In nucleotides, the CDR3 is TGTGCCGGGGACAGGTTCACTGGGGCCAACGTCCTGACTTTC.

CDR3 loop: CASSRSVGGGGETQYF. The CDR3 DNA follows: TGCGCCAGCAGCCGCAGTGTGGGAGGGGGTGGAGAGACCCAGTACTTC. V is TRBV4-3 and J is TRBJ2-5; possibly TRBD2 for D (7 bases). Germline CDR1 and CDR2: LGHNA and YSLEER. The CDR3 sequence is 16 residues long. With 4 bases removed from V and 4 bases from J, the gap between germline ends came to 19 bases.

V and J are TRBV30 and TRBJ2-3; TRBD2 aligns across 10 bases. The germline V gene has CDR1 GTSNPN and CDR2 SVGIG (reference sequence). V was pared by 3 bases and J by 0 bases, with 0 bases of the junction left unmatched. The CDR3 is made up of 14 amino acids. This CDR3 is CAWRTSGSTDTQYF. The CDR3 nucleotides are TGTGCCTGGAGGACTAGCGGGAGCACAGATACGCAGTATTTT.

The table lists this clone with a few counts. The chain couples TRBV6-5 to TRBJ2-3; D is perhaps TRBD2 (5 bases). V lost 7 bases to trimming and J lost 0 bases, with 14 bases between them. In germline, CDR1 is MNHEY, CDR2 SVGAGI. This CDR3 spans 15 amino acids. CDR3 protein: CASTLGGLSTDTQYF. CDR3 sequence (DNA): TGTGCCAGCACCTTAGGCGGGTTAAGCACAGATACGCAGTATTTT.

The rearrangement uses TRBV2 and TRBJ2-1; no clear D gene. Per germline, CDR1 SNHLY and CDR2 FYNNEI. The V and J ends lost 5 bases and 4 bases respectively, with 9 bases between them. This CDR3 spans 13 amino acids. The CDR3 DNA follows: TGTGCCAGCAGTCCCCAGCTGTACAATGAGCAGTTCTTC. It translates to CASSPQLYNEQFF.

This sequence joins TRBV7-3 and TRBJ2-5, with D possibly TRBD2 on 6 matching bases. Germline values: CDR1 SGHTA, CDR2 FQGTGA. V lost 5 bases to trimming and J lost 3 bases, with 16 bases between them. The CDR3 totals 15 residues. The CDR3 sequence: CASSVSGTFKETQYF. CDR3 coding DNA: TGTGCCAGCAGCGTATCCGGGACTTTTAAAGAGACCCAGTACTTC.